The 2 T cell receptor beta chains below all came from one sample that was sequenced in a study of blood T cell repertoires in COVID-19. TCRdb keeps only in-frame clones here, not all; method: immunoSEQ multiplex PCR. The sample contains under 75,000 clones, 80% to 90% of which appear only once. The sample consisted of peripheral blood. The receptor set was obtained from a woman aged 80 or over with active COVID-19.

The rearrangement joins TRBV6-5 to TRBJ1-1, with TRBD1 matching over 7 bases. CDR1 and CDR2 (germline): MNHEY, SVGAGI. J lost 6 bases, V lost 6 bases, and 4 bases had no gene match. The CDR3 length is 12 residues. This CDR3 is CASSYRGSEAFF. The CDR3 nucleotides read TGTGCCAGCAGCTACAGGGGCTCTGAAGCTTTCTTT.

The rearrangement joins TRBV7-2 to TRBJ2-5; 7 nucleotides agree with TRBD2. Looked up from germline, CDR1 is SGHTA and CDR2 is FQGNSA. There are 13 residues in the CDR3. V was clipped by 5 bases and J by 4 bases; unmatched bases: 4. The CDR3 region has the DNA TGTGCCAGCAGCCGCCAGCGGGGAGAGACCCAGTACTTC. This encodes CASSRQRGETQYF.